These 28 T cell receptor beta chains share one sample of origin, sequenced in a study of cytomegalovirus exposure and HLA in healthy donors. The PCR contained 60 Vbeta and 13 Jbeta primers. Repertoires were generated with immunoSEQ multiplex PCR, while TCRdb's copy carries only in-frame clones and drops some. In the table there are about 120,000 clones, 75% of which are singletons. The sequencing sample was made of PBMCs. These receptor sequences come from a woman aged 40 to 50 in good health and CMV-seropositive.

This clone was counted a few times. The chain has TRBV30 and TRBJ1-1; D is unresolved. The CDR3 consists of 12 residues. Trimming cost V 4 bases and J 2 bases, with 8 bases left between them. The germline V gene encodes CDR1 GTSNPN and CDR2 SVGIG (reference sequence). CDR3 bases: TGTGCCTGGAATCTATTAAACACTGAAGCTTTCTTT. This sequence encodes CAWNLLNTEAFF.

The V gene is TRBV30, the J gene TRBJ2-7, with 9 bases lining up with TRBD1. Germline CDR1 GTSNPN, CDR2 SVGIG (reference sequence). J lost 6 bases, V lost 4 bases, and 10 bases had no gene match. This CDR3 has 14 residues. For the CDR3, the DNA is TGTGCCTGGAATGCGGGACAGGGAAGGGGCGAGCAGTACTTC. It is translated as CAWNAGQGRGEQYF.

The chain is built from TRBV2 and TRBJ1-6; 7 bases fit TRBD1. This CDR3 has 14 amino acids. Germline V gene sequence: CDR1 SNHLY, CDR2 FYNNEI. Trimming took 5 bases from V and 7 from J; bases not matched to a gene: 5. CDR3 sequence reads: CASSSRTGNSPLHF. CDR3 DNA: TGTGCCAGCAGTTCCCGGACAGGCAATTCACCCCTCCACTTT.

This clone was counted once. The genes are TRBV7-8 and TRBJ2-5; maybe TRBD1 (8 bases). The CDR3 length is 16 residues. Germline lookup yields CDR1 SGHVS and CDR2 FQNEAQ. V was shortened by 2 bases and J by 5 bases, with 18 bases between the two germline ends. For the CDR3, the DNA is TGTGCCAGCAGCTTACGGGGGGACAGGCTTCGGGAGACCCAGTACTTC. Translated: CASSLRGDRLRETQYF.

The rearrangement links TRBV19 to TRBJ1-5, with D uncertain. V was cut by 6 bases and J by 0 bases, with 15 bases left in between. The CDR3 is 16 amino acids. Germline V gives CDR1 LNHDA, CDR2 SQIVND (reference sequence). CDR3 DNA sequence: TGTGCCAGTAGAAGCCCCGGGAGCTATAGCAATCAGCCCCAGCATTTT. Translated, it gives CASRSPGSYSNQPQHF.

The CDR3 loop is CASSLGQGLHGYTF. The CDR3 nucleotides are TGTGCCAGCAGCTTAGGACAGGGATTGCATGGCTACACCTTC. The V call is TRBV7-9, the J call TRBJ1-2, with TRBD1 identical over 7 bases. The germline V gene encodes CDR1 SEHNR and CDR2 FQNEAQ (reference sequence). With V trimmed by 1 base and J by 6 bases, 5 bases remained unmatched. The CDR3 runs to 14 residues.

CDR3 sequence reads: CASSQANTEAFF. Written as DNA, the CDR3 is TGCGCCAGCAGCCAAGCTAACACTGAAGCTTTCTTT. This chain links TRBV4-1 with TRBJ1-1; D not resolved. Germline assignment: CDR1 MGHRA and CDR2 YSYEKL. CDR3 length: 12 amino acids. V was trimmed by 1 base and J by 2 bases, leaving 2 bases between them.

There are a few counts of this clone. The chain links TRBV25-1 to TRBJ2-3; tentative D call: TRBD1 (7 bases). The length of the CDR3 is 16 residues. Germline lookup yields CDR1 MGHDK and CDR2 SYGVNS. The V end was cut by 10 bases, the J end by 5 bases, with 25 bases between. The CDR3 coding sequence is TGTGCCACCAAGGGGGGACGGACAGGAGGTAGAGATACGCAGTATTTT. This gives the protein CATKGGRTGGRDTQYF.

This clone has only a few counts. This chain links TRBV4-1 with TRBJ1-2; D ambiguous. Germline V gene data show CDR1 as MGHRA and CDR2 as YSYEKL. This CDR3 spans 15 amino acids. V was cut by 0 bases and J by 4 bases, with 12 bases left in between. CDR3: CASSQETTAAYGYTF. The CDR3 coding sequence is TGCGCCAGCAGCCAAGAGACGACCGCGGCCTATGGCTACACCTTC.

This chain uses TRBV27 with TRBJ2-1; D unclear. V lost 4 bases and J lost 7, with 14 bases in between. The CDR3 totals 14 residues. Germline CDR1 is MNHEY and CDR2 is SMNVEV (reference sequence). The CDR3 DNA is TGTGCCAGCAGTTCTTCCCTAGTGAGGAATGAGCAGTTCTTC. This translates into CASSSSLVRNEQFF.

The chain employs TRBV7-3 and TRBJ2-7; D is unresolved. Trimming shortened V by 3 bases and J by 0 bases, and 6 bases separated the two germline ends. The CDR3 runs 13 residues. Germline V gives CDR1 SGHTA, CDR2 FQGTGA. The CDR3 region is CASSFYPSYEQYF. The CDR3 region has the DNA TGTGCCAGCAGCTTCTACCCCTCCTACGAGCAGTACTTC. Full variable domain (missing parts from reference TRBV7-3 and TRBJ2-7): GAGVSQTPSNKVTEKGKYVELRCDPISGHTALYWYRQSLGQGPEFLIYFQGTGAADDSGLPNDRFFAVRPEGSVSTLKIQRTERGDSAVYLCASSFYPSYEQYFGPGTRLTVT.

The V and J genes are TRBV11-2 and TRBJ1-4; 7 positions match TRBD1. J was trimmed by 5 bases and V by 5 bases; bases with no gene match: 11. The germline V gene has CDR1 SGHAT and CDR2 FQNNGV. This CDR3 contains 16 residues. As DNA, the CDR3 is TGTGCCAGCAGCCCCTCTGGGACAGCTATCAATGAAAAACTGTTTTTT. This codes for CASSPSGTAINEKLFF.

This clone has a handful of counts. The rearrangement joins TRBV6-4 to TRBJ2-2; 14 nucleotides align to TRBD2. From germline, CDR1 is MRHNA and CDR2 SNTAGT. Trimming cost V 0 bases and J 5 bases; bases outside gene matches: 5. The CDR3 is 18 residues long. This chain's CDR3 is CASSDSTSGGGDTGELFF. The CDR3 DNA follows: TGTGCCAGCAGTGACTCGACTAGCGGGGGGGGCGATACCGGGGAGCTGTTTTTT.

This clone was seen more than once but under ten times. The genes are TRBV7-9 and TRBJ2-1; possible D gene TRBD1, 5 bases. The CDR3 consists of 13 residues. V was clipped by 9 bases and J by 8 bases, with 17 bases between them. Germline V gene lookup returns CDR1 SEHNR and CDR2 FQNEAQ (reference sequence). CDR3: CASNTGLDDEQFF. The CDR3 region has the DNA TGTGCCAGTAACACAGGTTTGGACGATGAGCAGTTCTTC.

The sample holds one count of this clone. This rearrangement joins TRBV7-2 to TRBJ1-3, with 8 bases matching TRBD1. This CDR3 is built from 12 residues. From germline, CDR1 is SGHTA and CDR2 FQGNSA. CDR3 sequence reads: CAKGQGGNTIYF. The CDR3 DNA reads as TGTGCGAAAGGACAGGGAGGAAACACCATATATTTT.

The chain couples TRBV7-6 to TRBJ2-7, with 7 bases aligning to TRBD1. V lost 5 bases, J lost 2 bases, and 9 bases stayed unmatched. In germline, CDR1 is SGHVS, CDR2 FNYEAQ. The CDR3 is made up of 15 amino acids. The chain's CDR3 is CASSTRTGLTYEQYF. The CDR3 DNA follows: TGTGCCAGCAGCACGAGGACAGGACTGACCTACGAGCAGTACTTC.

This clone appeared a single time. The chain uses TRBV27 and TRBJ2-1; D remains unclear. This CDR3 region has 13 residues. V was clipped by 5 bases and J by 3 bases, with 8 bases between them. Germline-derived CDR1 and CDR2 are MNHEY and SMNVEV (reference sequence). In DNA form, the CDR3 reads TGTGCCAGCAGTCCTAGGTTCTACAATGAGCAGTTCTTC. Translation: CASSPRFYNEQFF.

This rearrangement joins TRBV6-4 to TRBJ2-3, with TRBD2 matching 8 bases. The CDR3 consists of 16 residues. Per germline, CDR1 MRHNA and CDR2 SNTAGT. Trimming took 0 bases from V and 2 from J; bases not matched to a gene: 4. The DNA for the CDR3 is TGTGCCAGCAGTGACTCGGGTAGCGGGGACACAGATACGCAGTATTTT. This codes for CASSDSGSGDTDTQYF.

The chain is built from TRBV7-2 and TRBJ2-7; tentatively, D is TRBD1 (6 bases). This CDR3 region has 15 residues. With 2 bases removed from V and 5 bases from J, the gap between germline ends came to 16 bases. Germline CDR1 SGHTA, CDR2 FQGNSA. The CDR3 reads CASSLTLWGRDEQYF. As DNA, the CDR3 is TGTGCCAGCAGCTTAACACTATGGGGGCGGGACGAGCAGTACTTC. Drawing the rest from reference TRBV7-2 and TRBJ2-7, the complete variable domain is GAGVSQSPSNKVTEKGKDVELRCDPISGHTALYWYRQSLGQGLEFLIYFQGNSAPDKSGLPSDRFSAERTGGSVSTLTIQRTQQEDSAVYLCASSLTLWGRDEQYFGPGTRLTVT.

This sequence joins TRBV7-9 and TRBJ2-7; D is possibly TRBD2 (6 bases). CDR3 length equals 14 residues. Germline V CDR1 and CDR2: SEHNR, FQNEAQ (reference sequence). V was cut by 8 bases and J by 6 bases, with 20 bases left in between. The CDR3 spells CASAGLLGGPEQYF. DNA for the CDR3: TGTGCCAGCGCAGGGCTATTAGGAGGGCCCGAGCAGTACTTC.

DNA for the CDR3: TGTGCCAGTAGTACAGACAGGGGGAACTATGGCTACACCTTC. Its translation: CASSTDRGNYGYTF. The chain couples TRBV19 to TRBJ1-2, with 9 bases that match TRBD1. The CDR3 sequence is 14 residues long. The junction had 2 bases not matched to a gene; V was cut back by 4 bases and J by 2 bases. CDR1 is LNHDA, CDR2 SQIVND, per germline (reference sequence).

The chain employs TRBV27 and TRBJ2-7; weak D call: TRBD2 (6 bases). The ends were cut back, 6 bases at V and 3 bases at J, with 18 bases in the middle. This CDR3 has 15 amino acids. Per the germline V gene, CDR1 is MNHEY and CDR2 is SMNVEV (reference sequence). In DNA, the CDR3 is TGTGCCAGCAGCTTTGTTGGGACGGGAGTCTACGAGCAGTACTTC. It specifies CASSFVGTGVYEQYF.

Here the CDR3 reads CASRQRDGDEKLFF. The CDR3 region has the DNA TGTGCCAGCAGACAGAGGGATGGGGATGAAAAACTGTTTTTT. The genes are TRBV7-9 and TRBJ1-4; no reliable D call. V lost 6 bases to trimming and J lost 6 bases, with 14 bases between them. Germline V gene sequence: CDR1 SEHNR, CDR2 FQNEAQ (reference sequence). The CDR3 length is 14 residues.

The chain links TRBV30 to TRBJ2-1; TRBD2 agrees at 8 bases. This CDR3 has 19 residues. V shed 0 bases and J 5 bases; nucleotides not matched to a gene: 18. Germline V gene data show CDR1 as GTSNPN and CDR2 as SVGIG (reference sequence). The CDR3 region is CAWSVITPVGGAFNNEQFF. The CDR3, as DNA: TGTGCCTGGAGTGTAATAACCCCCGTCGGGGGGGCCTTTAACAATGAGCAGTTCTTC.

The rearrangement links TRBV6-6 to TRBJ1-2; 7 nucleotides match TRBD1. V trimming: 0 bases; J trimming: 8 bases; junction bases outside the gene matches: 9. The germline CDR1 and CDR2 sequences are MNHNY and SVGAGI (reference sequence). The CDR3 contains 15 residues. CDR3 in amino acids: CASSYSLTGQSGYTF. In nucleotides, the CDR3 is TGTGCCAGCAGTTACTCTCTGACAGGGCAGAGCGGCTACACCTTC.

The gene calls are TRBV5-1 and TRBJ1-2, with D perhaps matching TRBD1 (5 bases). The CDR3 sequence is 12 residues long. Trimming left V 2 bases short and J 13 bases short, with 15 bases between. The germline gives CDR1 SGHRS, CDR2 YFSETQ. The CDR3 coding sequence is TGCGCCAGCAGCTTAGATCAGCAGGGTGTCACCTTC. It codes for CASSLDQQGVTF.

The genes are TRBV5-1 and TRBJ2-5; 8 nucleotides match TRBD2. This CDR3 comprises 16 residues. The germline gives CDR1 SGHRS, CDR2 YFSETQ. After removal of 0 bases from V and 1 base from J, the junction contained 5 bases not matched to a gene. This CDR3 reads CASSLVVAGGQETQYF. The CDR3 DNA is TGCGCCAGCAGCTTGGTGGTGGCGGGAGGCCAAGAGACCCAGTACTTC.

V is TRBV27 and J is TRBJ1-5; 8 bases match TRBD1. In germline, CDR1 is MNHEY, CDR2 SMNVEV (reference sequence). The CDR3 is made up of 15 amino acids. V dropped 5 bases and J dropped 12; count of bases not matched to a gene: 15. In DNA, the CDR3 is TGTGCCAGCAGTCGGGGACAGGAAACTAGATTGTTCCAGCATTTT. Its protein product is CASSRGQETRLFQHF.